This T cell receptor beta chain was sequenced for a study of blood T cell repertoires in COVID-19. Study-wide background: The United States, Italy and Spain supplied acute and convalescent COVID-19 samples. T cells, B-cell-depleted T cells, or PBMCs provided the cDNA or gDNA that served as material.

Trimming at V came to 7 bases and at J to 6 bases, leaving 14 bases not matched to a gene. The germline CDR1 and CDR2 sequences are SNHLY and FYNNEI. This CDR3 contains 16 residues. Profiled with immunoSEQ multiplex PCR; TCRdb holds only in-frame clones, not every one. This table has roughly 40,000 clones, almost 90% appearing once. Input material: peripheral blood. The V and J genes are TRBV2 and TRBJ2-7; 11 nucleotides agree with TRBD1. The TCR sequence derives from a man aged 70 or older with acute or convalescent COVID-19. The CDR3 region is CASKSGQGGREGEQYF. For the CDR3, the DNA is TGTGCCAGCAAGTCGGGACAGGGGGGAAGAGAGGGCGAGCAGTACTTC. The entire variable domain, with the rest obtained from reference TRBV2 and TRBJ2-7, is as follows: EPEVTQTPSHQVTQMGQEVILRCVPISNHLYFYWYRQILGQKVEFLVSFYNNEISEKSEIFDDQFSVERPDGSNFTLKIRSTKLEDSAMYFCASKSGQGGREGEQYFGPGTRLTVT.